The clone carrying this T cell receptor beta chain occurred a few times. This entry comes from a study of T-cell memory formation after mild COVID-19. From the 5' RACE reads, TCRdb called clonotypes with MiXCR, one entry per CDR3 protein. The sample holds about 400,000 distinct CDR3 sequences, about a sixth seen once. The ends were cut back, 7 bases at V and 1 base at J, with 20 bases in the middle. The CDR3 runs 15 residues. The germline CDR1 and CDR2 sequences are SQVTM and ANQGSEA. Sequenced sample: PBMCs or a T cell subset sorted from them (not recorded which). The sequence was collected from a man younger than 35 who had mild COVID-19 (a few samples of this study predate the infection). Cell type and time point are not known. This chain connects TRBV29-1 to TRBJ2-7; D might be TRBD2 (5 bases). The CDR3 reads CSAGWPGSGSYEQYF. CDR3 DNA sequence: TGCAGCGCCGGCTGGCCGGGCTCGGGGTCCTACGAGCAGTACTTC.